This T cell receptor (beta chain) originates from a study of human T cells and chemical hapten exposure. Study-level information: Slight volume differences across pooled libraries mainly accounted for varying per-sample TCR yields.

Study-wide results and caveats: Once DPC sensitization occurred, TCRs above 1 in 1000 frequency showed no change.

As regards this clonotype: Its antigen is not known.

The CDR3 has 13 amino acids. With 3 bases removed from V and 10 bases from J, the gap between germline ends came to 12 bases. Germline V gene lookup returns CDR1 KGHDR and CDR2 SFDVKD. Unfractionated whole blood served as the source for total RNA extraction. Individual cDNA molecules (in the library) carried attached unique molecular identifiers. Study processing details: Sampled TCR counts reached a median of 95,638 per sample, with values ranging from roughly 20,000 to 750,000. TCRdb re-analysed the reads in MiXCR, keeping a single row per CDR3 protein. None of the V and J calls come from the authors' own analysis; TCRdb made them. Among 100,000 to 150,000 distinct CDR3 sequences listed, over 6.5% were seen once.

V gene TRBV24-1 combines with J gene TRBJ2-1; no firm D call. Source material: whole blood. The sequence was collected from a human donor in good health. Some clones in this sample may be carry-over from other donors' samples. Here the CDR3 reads CATSDPRVKEQFF. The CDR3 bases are TGTGCCACCAGTGATCCCCGTGTGAAGGAGCAGTTCTTC.